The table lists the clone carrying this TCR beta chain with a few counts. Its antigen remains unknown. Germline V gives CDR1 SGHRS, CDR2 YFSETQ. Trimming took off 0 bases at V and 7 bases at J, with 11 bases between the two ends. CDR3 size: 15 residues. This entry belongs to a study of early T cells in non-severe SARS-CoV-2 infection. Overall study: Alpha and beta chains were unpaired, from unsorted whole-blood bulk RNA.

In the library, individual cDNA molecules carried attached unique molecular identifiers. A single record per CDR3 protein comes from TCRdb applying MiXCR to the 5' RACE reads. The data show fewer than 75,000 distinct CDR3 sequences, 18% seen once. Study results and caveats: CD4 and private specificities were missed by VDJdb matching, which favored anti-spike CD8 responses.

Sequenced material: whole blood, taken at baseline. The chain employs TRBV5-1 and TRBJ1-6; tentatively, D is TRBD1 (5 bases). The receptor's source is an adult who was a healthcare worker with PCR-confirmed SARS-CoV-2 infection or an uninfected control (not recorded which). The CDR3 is CASSLGQRGNSPLHF. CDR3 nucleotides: TGCGCCAGCAGCTTGGGCCAGAGGGGAAATTCACCCCTCCACTTT.